This T cell receptor (beta chain) is from a study of T-cell memory formation after mild COVID-19. Study-wide points: Later expanders leaned toward CD4+, whereas clones contracting from day 15 to 85 were balanced CD4/CD8.

MiXCR was run by TCRdb on the 5' RACE reads, yielding one entry per CDR3 protein. Here the sample spans 350,000 to 500,000 distinct CDR3 sequences, about 22% being singletons. The CDR3 spans 13 residues. V lost 8 bases and J lost 5, with 15 bases in between. Worth noting for this clonotype: What it recognizes is unknown.

The specimen sequenced was PBMCs or a T cell subset sorted from them (not recorded which). V is TRBV12-3 or TRBV12-4 and J is TRBJ2-5; D unclear. The clonotype was recovered from an adult woman who had mild COVID-19 (a few samples of this study predate the infection). Cell type and time point are not known. The CDR3 spells CASLGPVDETQYF. The CDR3 coding sequence is TGTGCCAGCCTGGGCCCCGTGGATGAGACCCAGTACTTC.